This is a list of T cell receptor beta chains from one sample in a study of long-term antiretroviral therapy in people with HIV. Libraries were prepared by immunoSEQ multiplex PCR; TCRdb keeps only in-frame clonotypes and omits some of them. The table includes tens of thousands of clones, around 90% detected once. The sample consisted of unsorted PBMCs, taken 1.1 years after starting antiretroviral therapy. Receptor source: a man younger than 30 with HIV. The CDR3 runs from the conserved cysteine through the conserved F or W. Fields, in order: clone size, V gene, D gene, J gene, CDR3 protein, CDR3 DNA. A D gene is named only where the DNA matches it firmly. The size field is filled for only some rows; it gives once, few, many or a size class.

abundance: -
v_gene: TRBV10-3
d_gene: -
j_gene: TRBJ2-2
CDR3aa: CAISGPGATGELFF
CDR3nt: TGTGCCATCAGTGGCCCGGGGGCGACCGGGGAGCTGTTTTTT

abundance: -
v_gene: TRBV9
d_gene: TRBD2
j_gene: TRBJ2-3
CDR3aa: CASSVVASGGTDTQYF
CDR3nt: TGTGCCAGCAGCGTAGTGGCTAGCGGAGGCACAGATACGCAGTATTTT

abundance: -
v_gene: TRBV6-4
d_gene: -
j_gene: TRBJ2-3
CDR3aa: CASSAAGDTDTQYF
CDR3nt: TGTGCCAGCAGTGCTGCAGGGGACACAGATACGCAGTATTTT

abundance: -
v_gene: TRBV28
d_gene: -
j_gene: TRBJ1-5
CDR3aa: CASSASRLRSNQPQHF
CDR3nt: TGTGCCAGCAGCGCATCGAGACTGAGGAGCAATCAGCCCCAGCATTTT

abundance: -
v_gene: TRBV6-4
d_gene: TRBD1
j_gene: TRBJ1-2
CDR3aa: CASSGGQGYGYTF
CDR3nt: TGTGCCAGCAGTGGGGGACAGGGGTATGGCTACACCTTC

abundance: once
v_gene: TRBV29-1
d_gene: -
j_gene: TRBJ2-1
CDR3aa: CSIDRAGYNEQFF
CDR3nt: TGCAGCATTGACCGCGCGGGCTACAATGAGCAGTTCTTC

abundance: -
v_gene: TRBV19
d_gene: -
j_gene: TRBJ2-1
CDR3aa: CASRFAGGLGEQFF
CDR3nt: TGTGCCAGTAGGTTCGCAGGTGGACTGGGTGAGCAGTTCTTC

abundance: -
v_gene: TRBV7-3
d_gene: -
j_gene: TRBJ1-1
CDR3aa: CASSLAGPNTEAFF
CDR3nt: TGTGCCAGCAGCTTAGCAGGACCCAACACTGAAGCTTTCTTT

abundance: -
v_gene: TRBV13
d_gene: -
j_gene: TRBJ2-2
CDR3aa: CASSPQQGMHTGELFF
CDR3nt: TGTGCCAGCAGCCCCCAGCAGGGCATGCACACCGGGGAGCTGTTTTTT

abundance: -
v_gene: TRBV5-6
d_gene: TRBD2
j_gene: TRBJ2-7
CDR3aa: CASSLAGGRAPEQYF
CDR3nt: TGTGCCAGCAGCTTGGCCGGCGGGAGGGCCCCCGAGCAGTACTTC

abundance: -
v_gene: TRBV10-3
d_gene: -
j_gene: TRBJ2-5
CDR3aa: CAISEYRLETQYF
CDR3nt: TGTGCCATCAGTGAATACAGGTTAGAGACCCAGTACTTC

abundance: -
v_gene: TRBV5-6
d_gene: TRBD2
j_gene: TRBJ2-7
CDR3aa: CASSLALAGDQDEQYF
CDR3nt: TGTGCCAGCAGCTTGGCACTAGCGGGAGATCAAGACGAGCAGTACTTC

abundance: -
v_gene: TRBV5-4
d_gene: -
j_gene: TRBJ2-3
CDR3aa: CASSLVKGIPLYADTQYF
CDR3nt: TGTGCCAGCAGCTTGGTTAAGGGGATTCCTCTGTATGCTGATACGCAGTATTTT

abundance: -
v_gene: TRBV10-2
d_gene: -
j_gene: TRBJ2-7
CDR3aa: CASSERRTFYEQYF
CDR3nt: TGCGCCAGCAGTGAGCGAAGGACTTTCTACGAGCAGTACTTC